The entry that follows covers one T cell receptor beta chain sequence. The antigen remains undetermined. This sample was included in a study of shared clonotypes between healthy human individuals. Overall study context: The cohort comprised a couple of women and three men. Their ages spanned 18 to 49 years.

Evenly divided among several immunoSEQ plates was the genomic DNA of each subset. The authors' processing: ImmunoSEQ output held junction-only sequences without quality scores, so filtering differed. The repertoire was sequenced with immunoSEQ multiplex PCR; TCRdb's copy has only in-frame clones and lacks some. The V and J calls and the clone size are those of that table, but D and trimming were determined from the DNA. The sample lists about 2.4 million clones, 80% to 95% occurring once. Findings and limits, study-wide: Clonotype sharing levels among donors were expected to vary with sequencing depth.

Input material: naive CD4+ T cells from PBMCs. Documented subset: CD45RA+ positively selected. The sequence was obtained from a man aged 18 to 30 in good health. Some clones in this sample may be carry-over from other donors' samples.

The CDR3 bases are TGTGCCAGCAGTGCCAGGGGGAAAGATCAGCCCCAGCATTTT. Translating gives CASSARGKDQPQHF. The chain couples TRBV6-6 to TRBJ1-5; 7 positions match TRBD1. The CDR3 has 14 residues. Germline V lookup: CDR1 MNHNY, CDR2 SVGAGI (reference sequence). The V and J ends lost 5 bases and 5 bases, in that order; junction bases with no gene match: 6.